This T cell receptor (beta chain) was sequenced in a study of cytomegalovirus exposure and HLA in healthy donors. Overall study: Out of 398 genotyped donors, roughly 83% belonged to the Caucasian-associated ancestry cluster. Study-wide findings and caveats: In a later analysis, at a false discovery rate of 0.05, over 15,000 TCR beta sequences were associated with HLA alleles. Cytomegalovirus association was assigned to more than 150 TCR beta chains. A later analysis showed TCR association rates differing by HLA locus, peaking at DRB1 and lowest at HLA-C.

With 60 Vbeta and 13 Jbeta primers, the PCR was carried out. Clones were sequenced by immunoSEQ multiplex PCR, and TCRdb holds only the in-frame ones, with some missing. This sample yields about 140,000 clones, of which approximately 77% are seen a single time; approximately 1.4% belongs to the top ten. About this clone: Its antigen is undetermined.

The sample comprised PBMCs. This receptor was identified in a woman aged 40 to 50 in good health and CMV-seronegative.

CDR3 loop: CASSSTGDQPQHF. The CDR3 bases are TGTGCCAGCAGCTCGACAGGGGATCAGCCCCAGCATTTT. The chain uses TRBV7-9 and TRBJ1-5; 8 nucleotides agree with TRBD1. The CDR3 is made up of 13 amino acids. Germline V lookup: CDR1 SEHNR, CDR2 FQNEAQ (reference sequence). The V gene end was trimmed by 4 bases and the J gene end by 5 bases; junction bases not matched to a gene: 1.